These 23 T cell receptor beta chains came from one sample sequenced in a study of cytomegalovirus exposure and HLA in healthy donors. The PCR ran on 60 Vbeta and 13 Jbeta primers. Method: immunoSEQ multiplex PCR; TCRdb's copy keeps in-frame clones and lacks some. The data hold some 130,000 clones, with around 81% observed a single time. Sequencing input: PBMCs. Receptors originate from a man younger than 35 in good health and CMV-seronegative.

The V gene is TRBV6-5, the J gene TRBJ2-7; D not resolved. The CDR3 has 13 amino acids. The ends were cut back, 6 bases at V and 0 bases at J, with 9 bases in the middle. CDR1 is MNHEY and CDR2 is SVGAGI in the germline V gene. CDR3 protein: CASSPNYSYEQYF. Written as DNA, the CDR3 is TGTGCCAGCAGCCCTAACTACTCCTACGAGCAGTACTTC.

J is TRBJ2-7 and V is TRBV10-2; D possibly corresponds to TRBD1 (5 bases). The V end was cut by 2 bases, the J end by 6 bases, with 8 bases between. Germline assignment: CDR1 WSHSY and CDR2 SAAADI. This CDR3 is built from 12 residues. The CDR3 DNA sequence: TGCGCCAGCAGTGAGGGGGCCATCGAGCAGTACTTC. This gives the protein CASSEGAIEQYF.

The chain employs TRBV9 and TRBJ2-7, with a tentative D call TRBD1 (5 bases). V gave up 0 bases and J gave up 5 bases, with 12 bases separating them. This CDR3 has 14 amino acids. Germline V gene sequence: CDR1 SGDLS, CDR2 YYNGEE. The CDR3: CASSVGQGNHEQYF. The DNA for the CDR3 is TGTGCCAGCAGCGTAGGGCAGGGTAACCACGAGCAGTACTTC.

The chain joins TRBV11-2 to TRBJ2-5, with 14 bases matching TRBD2. After removal of 4 bases from V and 5 bases from J, the junction contained 9 bases not matched to a gene. Germline V gene lookup returns CDR1 SGHAT and CDR2 FQNNGV. This CDR3 spans 17 amino acids. The CDR3 coding sequence is TGTGCCAGCAGCTACTCCGGGACTAGCGGGGGTTGGGAGACCCAGTACTTC. This encodes CASSYSGTSGGWETQYF.

This clone was found a few times. The chain recombines TRBV4-2 with TRBJ2-7; D remains ambiguous. V was cut by 0 bases and J by 2 bases, with 5 bases left in between. The CDR3 consists of 13 residues. CDR1 LGHNA and CDR2 YNFKEQ come from the germline V gene. The CDR3 DNA follows: TGTGCCAGCAGCCAAGATAGTACCTACGAGCAGTACTTC. Translation: CASSQDSTYEQYF.

This clone was seen a few times. The V gene is TRBV7-9, the J gene TRBJ2-6, with a possible D match to TRBD1 (6 bases). The CDR3 is made up of 16 amino acids. Trimming took 7 bases from V and 0 from J, leaving 13 bases between them. From germline, CDR1 is SEHNR and CDR2 FQNEAQ (reference sequence). CDR3: CASILIQGSGANVLTF. The CDR3 DNA reads TGTGCCAGCATACTAATACAGGGCTCTGGGGCCAACGTCCTGACTTTC.

This clone was counted once. The limits of the CDR3 on the DNA are not certain, so only TCRdb's listed CDR3 is given. V is TRBV27 and J is TRBJ2-1; TRBD1 is the table's D call and was not checked against the DNA. Germline CDR1 MNHEY, CDR2 SMNVEV (reference sequence). The CDR3 has 16 residues if both end residues are counted. CDR3 sequence: CASSSSPRGPPNEQFF.

The chain employs TRBV30 and TRBJ1-2, with D perhaps matching TRBD1 (5 bases). From germline, CDR1 is GTSNPN and CDR2 SVGIG (reference sequence). Trimming shortened V by 2 bases and J by 4 bases, and 17 bases separated the two germline ends. The CDR3 contains 15 residues. DNA for the CDR3: TGTGCCTGGAGTCGTATACAAGGGGTAGGCTATGGCTACACCTTC. Its translation is CAWSRIQGVGYGYTF.

This chain uses TRBV5-4 with TRBJ2-7, with TRBD2 identical over 7 bases. Germline values: CDR1 SGHNT, CDR2 YYREEE (reference sequence). CDR3 length: 15 amino acids. Unmatched junction bases numbered 9, after V lost 0 bases and J lost 6 bases. The CDR3 nucleotides are TGTGCCAGCAGCTTGGTTAGGGCGGGGGATGGCGAGCAGTACTTC. This encodes CASSLVRAGDGEQYF.

V is TRBV28 and J is TRBJ1-1; 7 nucleotides align to TRBD1. Unmatched junction bases numbered 2, after V lost 3 bases and J lost 1 base. Germline values: CDR1 MDHEN, CDR2 SYDVKM. CDR3 length equals 14 residues. The CDR3 loop reads CASSFPGGNTEAFF. CDR3 bases: TGTGCCAGCAGTTTCCCAGGGGGGAACACTGAAGCTTTCTTT.

This clone was counted once. The gene calls are TRBV7-9 and TRBJ1-2; 7 bases fit TRBD1. V lost 5 bases and J lost 2; bases outside the gene matches: 5. The length of the CDR3 is 14 residues. CDR1 and CDR2 from the germline V gene are SEHNR and FQNEAQ (reference sequence). The CDR3 loop reads CASSKGQLNYGYTF. CDR3 nucleotide sequence: TGTGCCAGCAGCAAGGGACAGTTGAACTATGGCTACACCTTC.

Here the CDR3 DNA reads TGTGCCAGCAGCCACCCTTGGACAGGGGCAAGGGAGCAGTACTTC. Protein product: CASSHPWTGAREQYF. The gene calls are TRBV7-9 and TRBJ2-7; 9 bases are shared with TRBD1. This CDR3 is 15 amino acids long. Germline CDR1 reads SEHNR; CDR2 reads FQNEAQ (reference sequence). Trimming took 5 bases from V and 7 from J; bases not matched to a gene: 12.

The rearrangement uses TRBV27 and TRBJ1-5; 8 positions agree with TRBD1. V lost 5 bases and J lost 0; bases outside the gene matches: 6. This CDR3 region has 16 residues. Germline-derived CDR1 and CDR2 are MNHEY and SMNVEV (reference sequence). The CDR3 sequence is CASSPRTGLSNQPQHF. CDR3 nucleotides: TGTGCCAGCAGTCCGAGGACAGGGCTTAGCAATCAGCCCCAGCATTTT.

V gene TRBV28 combines with J gene TRBJ1-5, with 7 bases fitting TRBD1. Trimming removed 5 bases from V and 7 bases from J; junction bases left unmatched: 5. This CDR3 is built from 13 residues. CDR1 MDHEN and CDR2 SYDVKM come from the germline V gene. CDR3 sequence: CASSPDRVQPQHF. In DNA, the CDR3 is TGTGCCAGCAGTCCCGACAGGGTACAGCCCCAGCATTTT.

The V gene is TRBV4-2, the J gene TRBJ2-3; TRBD2 aligns across 9 bases. The length of the CDR3 is 16 residues. Germline lookup yields CDR1 LGHNA and CDR2 YNFKEQ. Trimming at V came to 4 bases and at J to 3 bases, leaving 8 bases not matched to a gene. The CDR3 region is CASSRRWRGGTDTQYF. The CDR3 DNA sequence: TGTGCCAGCAGCCGGAGGTGGCGGGGGGGTACAGATACGCAGTATTTT.

V gene TRBV9 combines with J gene TRBJ1-1; D gene unclear. Germline V gene lookup returns CDR1 SGDLS and CDR2 YYNGEE. This CDR3 spans 14 amino acids. V was pared by 4 bases and J by 5 bases, with 15 bases between. CDR3 in DNA: TGTGCCAGCAGCCCTGGAAGCCAGCGGACTGAAGCTTTCTTT. Its translation: CASSPGSQRTEAFF.

The rearrangement links TRBV7-9 to TRBJ1-2, with a possible D match to TRBD1 (5 bases). V lost 5 bases to trimming and J lost 8 bases, with 15 bases between them. Germline CDR1 and CDR2: SEHNR and FQNEAQ (reference sequence). CDR3 length equals 13 residues. This chain's CDR3 is CASSPDRLGGYTF. Here the CDR3 DNA reads TGTGCCAGCAGCCCTGACAGATTAGGAGGCTACACCTTC.

This clone was counted between two and nine times. This rearrangement joins TRBV7-9 to TRBJ2-3; D possibly corresponds to TRBD1 (7 bases). Trimming cost V 5 bases and J 1 base, with 13 bases left between them. The CDR3 runs 15 residues. From germline, CDR1 is SEHNR and CDR2 FQNEAQ (reference sequence). The DNA for the CDR3 is TGTGCCAGCAGCGCGGGACAGCGACGCACAGATACGCAGTATTTT. This translates into CASSAGQRRTDTQYF.

This chain joins TRBV19 and TRBJ2-1, with 8 bases matching TRBD1. The germline V gene encodes CDR1 LNHDA and CDR2 SQIVND (reference sequence). The CDR3 sequence is 15 residues long. The ends lost 1 base at V and 8 bases at J; junction bases unmatched: 7. The CDR3 coding sequence is TGTGCCAGTAGTATAGCCGGACAGGGTAGCGATGAGCAGTTCTTC. Translation: CASSIAGQGSDEQFF. Full variable domain (remainder filled in from reference TRBV19 and TRBJ2-1): DGGITQSPKYLFRKEGQNVTLSCEQNLNHDAMYWYRQDPGQGLRLIYYSQIVNDFQKGDIAEGYSVSREKKESFPLTVTSAQKNPTAFYLCASSIAGQGSDEQFFGPGTRLTVL.

The rearrangement joins TRBV19 to TRBJ2-7; TRBD1 matches 9 bases. This CDR3 has 16 residues. The germline V gene has CDR1 LNHDA and CDR2 SQIVND (reference sequence). V was clipped by 2 bases and J by 5 bases; unmatched bases: 10. For the CDR3, the DNA is TGTGCCAGTAGTATAAAAGGCCGGGACAGGGCCCACGAGCAGTACTTC. Residues: CASSIKGRDRAHEQYF. The full variable domain, with the rest looked up from reference TRBV19 and TRBJ2-7, is DGGITQSPKYLFRKEGQNVTLSCEQNLNHDAMYWYRQDPGQGLRLIYYSQIVNDFQKGDIAEGYSVSREKKESFPLTVTSAQKNPTAFYLCASSIKGRDRAHEQYFGPGTRLTVT.

V usage is TRBV11-3 and J usage is TRBJ2-7; TRBD2 agrees at 8 bases. V gave up 4 bases and J gave up 3 bases; unmatched junction bases: 2. Germline CDR1 and CDR2: SGHNT and YENEEA. The CDR3 is 13 residues long. The CDR3 reads CASSYRGGYEQYF. The CDR3, as DNA: TGTGCCAGCAGCTACCGGGGGGGCTACGAGCAGTACTTC.

V and J are TRBV28 and TRBJ1-1; D might be TRBD1 (5 bases). There are 14 residues in the CDR3. Germline-derived CDR1 and CDR2 are MDHEN and SYDVKM. The V gene lost 6 bases and the J gene lost 6 bases, with 17 bases spanning the gap. The CDR3 DNA is TGTGCCAGCAGCCTTCACACCGGGACTCCTGAAGCTTTCTTT. Protein: CASSLHTGTPEAFF.

The J gene is TRBJ2-7, the V gene TRBV5-1, with 10 bases that match TRBD2. V lost 2 bases to trimming and J lost 3 bases; unmatched junction nucleotides: 8. Germline CDR1 SGHRS, CDR2 YFSETQ. CDR3 size: 16 residues. The chain's CDR3 is CASSFALAGVLYEQYF. For the CDR3, the DNA is TGCGCCAGCAGCTTCGCCCTAGCGGGGGTACTCTACGAGCAGTACTTC.